The T cell receptor (beta chain) described here comes from a study of T cells in Graves' hyperthyroidism and ophthalmopathy. Study results and limitations: Appearing also in blood were most of the thyroid clonotypes expanded above 0.001. From stable hyperthyroidism, ophthalmopathy was separated by a 13 V-J model.

Not enrolled were patients with uncontrolled infection, other autoimmune disease, pregnancy or lactation. Diagnosis relied on clinical symptoms, serum thyroxine and TRAb, thyroid ultrasound and orbital computed tomography. Regarding this clonotype: Its antigen remains unidentified.

From RNA transcripts, TCR beta CDR3 regions were amplified. With the HTBI primer set, the TCR CDR3 went through a first round of RT-PCR. MiXCR, applied by TCRdb to the multiplex PCR reads, yields one record per CDR3 protein. The table has 550,000 to 600,000 distinct CDR3 sequences, about 45% seen once; the top ten hold roughly 19%. Trimming cost V 7 bases and J 3 bases, with 12 bases left between them. The CDR3 is 13 amino acids. Germline V gene sequence: CDR1 SGHVS, CDR2 FQNEAQ. This receptor was taken from an adult woman with Graves' disease, either hyperthyroidism or ophthalmopathy (not recorded which). The sample comprised peripheral blood or thyroid tissue (not recorded which). The chain couples TRBV7-8 to TRBJ1-1; D call uncertain. CDR3 protein: CASTIVRDTEAFF. As DNA, the CDR3 is TGTGCCAGCACCATAGTCCGGGACACTGAAGCTTTCTTT. The full variable domain, with the rest looked up from reference TRBV7-8 and TRBJ1-1, is GAGVSQSPRYKVAKRGQDVALRCDPISGHVSLFWYQQALGQGPEFLTYFQNEAQLDKSGLPSDRFFAERPEGSVSTLKIQRTQQEDSAVYLCASTIVRDTEAFFGQGTRLTVV.